This T cell receptor beta chain was sequenced during a study of human T cells and chemical hapten exposure (TCRdb year 2021). Concerning the study at large: For sensitization, 2% DPC in acetone was applied to a 2 cm by 2 cm area of upper inner arm skin. Throughout the study period of roughly 24 weeks, patients also received therapeutic DPC doses to the scalp every week. Most of the patients in the cohort were female, and the cohort covered alopecia areata with under or over 50% scalp involvement, alopecia totalis and alopecia universalis. Patch testing was done on the upper back using Finn chambers containing 0.01% DPC, and results were scored after 6 days according to International Contact Dermatitis Research Group standards. Peripheral blood TCR repertoire changes were tracked in vivo in alopecia patients during primary and secondary sensitization to the hapten diphenylcyclopropenone (DPC). Libraries were pooled for sequencing, and variation in per-sample TCR yields was attributed mainly to small differences in library volumes within the pool. Blood for TCR sequencing was provided by twenty-nine alopecia patients at one to four time points (pre-sensitization, 2, 6 and 24 weeks). Blood samples were taken from patients before sensitization (week 0) and at 2, 6 and about 24 weeks after DPC sensitization. Study-wide conclusions, independent of this receptor: The number of TCRs above 1 in 1000 frequency did not change with DPC sensitization; there was no evidence of global repertoire structure alterations. After repeated subsampling, changes were observed in the strength of the expansion versus patch-test correlation and in the threshold at which the correlation became significant. The number of PT1 expanded TCRs positively correlated with patch test score, significant at thresholds 8, 16 and 32 but not 4. Because all patients had alopecia, a presumed autoimmune disease, the immune response of the patients might differ from that of healthy individuals. Compared with pre-sensitization or healthy control sets, expanded TCRs formed significantly more large CDR3 similarity clusters, which is consistent with antigen-driven responses.

As encoded in the germline V gene, CDR1 is SGDLS while CDR2 is YYNGEE. Unmatched junction bases come to 5, with V trimmed by 6 bases and J by 5 bases. The CDR3, cysteine through phenylalanine, is 14 amino acids long. Only CDR3 DNA remains: 42 bases, in frame from the first base. This clonotype is medium-sized (0.01 to 0.1%) in its sample. No cognate antigen has been identified for it. Base qualities are not at hand, and no much larger clone is one base apart. The protocol used for the library was RACE. Sequenced using a NextSeq 500. During library preparation, unique molecular identifiers were attached to individual cDNA molecules so that TCRs could be counted in a quantitative, reproducible way. Both TCR alpha and TCR beta chains were sequenced from each blood RNA sample. From the authors' description of their analysis: The median number of TCRs per sample was approximately 93,000, ranging from roughly 23,224 to 690,600. The Decombinator software suite was used to annotate the V, J and CDR3 of the TCR reads. To make PS versus PT1 abundance plots, every sample was subsampled to the same number of TCRs (28,000). Expanded TCRs were defined as absent before sensitization and observed at least eight times at the 2-week time point. Starting from the raw public reads, TCRdb applied fastp trimming at Q25, assembled clones with MiXCR and retained in-frame beta chains. Each entry merges the rows of one CDR3 protein and shows their most common DNA and genes. TCRdb, not the original authors, processed these V and J calls. The sample table shows tens of thousands of distinct CDR3 sequences, and about 9.6% are seen once. The top ten clonotypes cover 10% to 15% of the sample.

The sample's time point label, in plain terms: patch test 1, 2 weeks after DPC sensitization. The treatment or condition label, as the study defines it: therapeutic diphenylcyclopropenone sensitization with weekly scalp DPC. Blood at each patch-test visit was drawn before the patch test was applied. Eligible patients were aged 18 to 70, diagnosed with alopecia, deemed suitable for DPC therapy, and excluded if pregnant. Unfractionated whole blood was collected in Tempus Blood RNA tubes, and total RNA was extracted from that blood. The chain is encoded by TRBV9 joined to TRBJ2-2; 9 junctional bases match TRBD1. This specimen consisted of whole blood, obtained in connection with sensitization to the hapten diphenylcyclopropenone (DPC). The receptor was isolated from a woman in her thirties or forties with alopecia areata. Some clones in this sample may be carry-over from other donors' samples. The CDR3 reads as follows: CASTNGQGTGELFF. The DNA sequence reads TGTGCCAGCACCAATGGACAGGGGACCGGGGAGCTGTTTTTT.